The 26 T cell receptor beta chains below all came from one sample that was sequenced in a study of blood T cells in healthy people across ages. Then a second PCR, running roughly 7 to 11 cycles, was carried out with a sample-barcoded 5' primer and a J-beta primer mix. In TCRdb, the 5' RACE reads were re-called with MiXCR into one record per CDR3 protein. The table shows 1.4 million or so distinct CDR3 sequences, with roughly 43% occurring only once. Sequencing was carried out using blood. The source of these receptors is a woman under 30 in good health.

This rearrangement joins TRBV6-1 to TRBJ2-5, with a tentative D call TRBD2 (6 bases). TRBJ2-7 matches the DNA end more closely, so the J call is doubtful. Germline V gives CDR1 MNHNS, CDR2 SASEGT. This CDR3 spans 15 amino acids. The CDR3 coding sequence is TGTGCCAGCAGTGAAGCTGGGGGACTCAGAGGCGAGCAGTACTTC. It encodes CASSEAGGLRGEQYF.

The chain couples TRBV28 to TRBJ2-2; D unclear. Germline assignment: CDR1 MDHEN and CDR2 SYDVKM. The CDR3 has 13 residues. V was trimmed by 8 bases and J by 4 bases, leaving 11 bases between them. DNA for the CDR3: TGTGCCAGCCAGCTCCCTAGCACCGGGGAGCTGTTTTTT. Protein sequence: CASQLPSTGELFF.

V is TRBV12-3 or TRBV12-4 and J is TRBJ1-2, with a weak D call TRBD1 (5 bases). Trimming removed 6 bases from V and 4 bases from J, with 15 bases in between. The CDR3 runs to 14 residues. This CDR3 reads CASRDIGDLYGYTF. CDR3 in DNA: TGTGCCAGCAGGGATATAGGGGACCTCTATGGCTACACCTTC.

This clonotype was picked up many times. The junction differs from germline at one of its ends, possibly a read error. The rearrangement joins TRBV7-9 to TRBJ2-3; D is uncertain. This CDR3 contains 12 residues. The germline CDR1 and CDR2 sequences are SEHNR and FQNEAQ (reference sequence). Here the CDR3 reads CASSLGLDTQYF. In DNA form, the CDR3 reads TGTGCCAGCAGTTTAGGGTTAGATACGCAGTATTTT.

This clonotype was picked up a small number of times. CDR3 DNA: TGTGCCAGCAGCTCTAGGCCAGAAACCTACGAGCAGTACTTC. It yields the protein CASSSRPETYEQYF. The chain has TRBV7-9 and TRBJ2-7; D call uncertain. This CDR3 is 14 amino acids long. Germline CDR1 SEHNR, CDR2 FQNEAQ (reference sequence). Trimming removed 4 bases at V and 2 bases at J, with 12 bases between.

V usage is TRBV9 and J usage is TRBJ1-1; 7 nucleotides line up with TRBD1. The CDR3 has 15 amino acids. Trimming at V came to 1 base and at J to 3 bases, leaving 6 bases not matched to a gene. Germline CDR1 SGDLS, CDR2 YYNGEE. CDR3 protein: CASSVSGQGDTEAFF. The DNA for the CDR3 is TGTGCCAGCAGCGTAAGTGGGCAGGGGGACACTGAAGCTTTCTTT.

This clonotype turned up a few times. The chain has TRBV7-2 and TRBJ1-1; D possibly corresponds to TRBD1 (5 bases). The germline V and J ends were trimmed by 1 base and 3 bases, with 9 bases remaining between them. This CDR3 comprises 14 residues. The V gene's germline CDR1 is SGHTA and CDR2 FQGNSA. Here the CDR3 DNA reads TGTGCCAGCAGCTTAGACTCAGGGTACACTGAAGCTTTCTTT. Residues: CASSLDSGYTEAFF.

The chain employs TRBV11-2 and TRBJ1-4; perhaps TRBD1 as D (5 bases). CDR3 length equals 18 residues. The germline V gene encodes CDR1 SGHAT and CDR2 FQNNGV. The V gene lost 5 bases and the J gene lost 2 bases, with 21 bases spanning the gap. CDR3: CASSDQTGQGRTNEKLFF. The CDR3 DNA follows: TGTGCCAGCAGCGACCAAACTGGGCAGGGCCGTACTAATGAAAAACTGTTTTTT.

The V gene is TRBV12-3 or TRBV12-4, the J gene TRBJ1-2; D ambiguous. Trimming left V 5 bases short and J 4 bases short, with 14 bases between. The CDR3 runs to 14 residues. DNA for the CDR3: TGTGCCAGCAGTCCCCCCGGGGAAACCTATGGCTACACCTTC. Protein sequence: CASSPPGETYGYTF.

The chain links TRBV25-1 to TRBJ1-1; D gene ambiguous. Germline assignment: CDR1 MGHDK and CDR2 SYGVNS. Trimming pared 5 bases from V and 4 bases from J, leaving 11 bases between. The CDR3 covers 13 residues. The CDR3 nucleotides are TGTGCCAGCAGTACACTGAATCCCACTGAAGCTTTCTTT. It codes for CASSTLNPTEAFF.

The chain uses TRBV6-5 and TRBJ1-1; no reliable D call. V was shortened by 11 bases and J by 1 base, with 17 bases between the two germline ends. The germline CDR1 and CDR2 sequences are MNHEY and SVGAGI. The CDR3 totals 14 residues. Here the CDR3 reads CASRRGWSNTEAFF. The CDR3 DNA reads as TGTGCCTCCAGGCGAGGGTGGTCGAACACTGAAGCTTTCTTT.

The CDR3 DNA is TGTGCCAGAAGGAATAAAGGGACAGGGAAAAACATTCAGTACTTC. It specifies CARRNKGTGKNIQYF. J is TRBJ2-4 and V is TRBV6-2 or TRBV6-3, with TRBD1 matching 9 bases. The CDR3 spans 15 residues. V lost 9 bases, J lost 4 bases, and 10 bases stayed unmatched. Germline V gene lookup returns CDR1 MNHEY and CDR2 SVGEGT.

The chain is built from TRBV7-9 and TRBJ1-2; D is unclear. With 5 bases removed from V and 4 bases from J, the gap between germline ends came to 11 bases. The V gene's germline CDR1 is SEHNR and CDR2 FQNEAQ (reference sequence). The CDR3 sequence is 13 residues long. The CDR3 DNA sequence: TGTGCCAGCAGCGCTAGCTTAACCTATGGCTACACCTTC. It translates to CASSASLTYGYTF.

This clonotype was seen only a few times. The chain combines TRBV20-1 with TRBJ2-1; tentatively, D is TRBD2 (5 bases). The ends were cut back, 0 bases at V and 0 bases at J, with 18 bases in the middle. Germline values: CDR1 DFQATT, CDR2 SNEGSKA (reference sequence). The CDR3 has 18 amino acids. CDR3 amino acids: CSARDPLAGRISYNEQFF. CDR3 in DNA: TGCAGTGCTAGAGACCCCCTAGCCGGTCGAATCTCCTACAATGAGCAGTTCTTC.

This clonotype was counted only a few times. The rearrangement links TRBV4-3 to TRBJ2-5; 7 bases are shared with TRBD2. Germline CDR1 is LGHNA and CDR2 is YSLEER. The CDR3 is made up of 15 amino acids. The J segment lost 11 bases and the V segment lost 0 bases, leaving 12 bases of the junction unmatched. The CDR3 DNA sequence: TGCGCCAGCAGCCAAGAGAAGCTTTCCCCCGGGGGGCAGTACTTC. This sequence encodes CASSQEKLSPGGQYF.

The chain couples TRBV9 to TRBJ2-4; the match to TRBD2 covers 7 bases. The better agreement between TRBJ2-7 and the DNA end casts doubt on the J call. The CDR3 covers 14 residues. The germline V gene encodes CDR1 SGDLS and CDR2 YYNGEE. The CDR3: CASSVDFSGFEQYF. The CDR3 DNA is TGTGCCAGCAGCGTAGATTTTAGCGGGTTCGAGCAGTACTTC.

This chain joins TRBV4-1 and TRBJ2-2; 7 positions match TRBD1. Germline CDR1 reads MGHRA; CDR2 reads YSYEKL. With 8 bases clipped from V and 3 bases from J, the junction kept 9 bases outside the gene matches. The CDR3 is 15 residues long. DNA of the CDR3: TGCGCCAGCGGTCGACAGGGTCGACACACCGGGGAGCTGTTTTTT. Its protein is CASGRQGRHTGELFF.

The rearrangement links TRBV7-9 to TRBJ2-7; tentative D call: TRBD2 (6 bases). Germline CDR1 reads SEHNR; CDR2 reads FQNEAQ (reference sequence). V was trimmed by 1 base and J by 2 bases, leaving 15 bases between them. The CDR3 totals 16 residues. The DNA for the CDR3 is TGTGCCAGCAGCTTAGGTTCGGCTAGCGCCGCCTACGAGCAGTACTTC. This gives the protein CASSLGSASAAYEQYF.

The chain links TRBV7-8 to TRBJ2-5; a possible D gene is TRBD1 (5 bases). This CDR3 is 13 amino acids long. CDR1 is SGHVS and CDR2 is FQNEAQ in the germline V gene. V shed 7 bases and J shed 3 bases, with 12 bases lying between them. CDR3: CASILGAEETQYF. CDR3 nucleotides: TGTGCCAGCATCCTAGGGGCAGAAGAGACCCAGTACTTC.

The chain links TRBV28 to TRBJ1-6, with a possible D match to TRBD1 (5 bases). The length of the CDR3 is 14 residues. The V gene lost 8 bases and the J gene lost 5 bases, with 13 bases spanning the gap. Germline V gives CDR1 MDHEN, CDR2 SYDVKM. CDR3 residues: CASRLGRDNSPLHF. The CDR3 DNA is TGTGCCAGCCGCCTGGGACGGGATAATTCACCCCTCCACTTT.

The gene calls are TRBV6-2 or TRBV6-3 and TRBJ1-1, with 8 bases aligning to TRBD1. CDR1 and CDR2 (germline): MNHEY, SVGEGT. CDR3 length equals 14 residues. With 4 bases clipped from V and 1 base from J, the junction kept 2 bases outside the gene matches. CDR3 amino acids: CASSWTGRNTEAFF. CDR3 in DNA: TGTGCCAGCAGTTGGACAGGGCGGAACACTGAAGCTTTCTTT.

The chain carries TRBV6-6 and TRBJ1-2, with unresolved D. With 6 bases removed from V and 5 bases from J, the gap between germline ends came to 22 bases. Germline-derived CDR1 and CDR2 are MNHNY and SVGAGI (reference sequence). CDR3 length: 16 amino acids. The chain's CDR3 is CASRNLDGSHRYGYTF. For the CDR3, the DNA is TGTGCCAGCAGAAATCTTGACGGCTCCCATCGATATGGCTACACCTTC.

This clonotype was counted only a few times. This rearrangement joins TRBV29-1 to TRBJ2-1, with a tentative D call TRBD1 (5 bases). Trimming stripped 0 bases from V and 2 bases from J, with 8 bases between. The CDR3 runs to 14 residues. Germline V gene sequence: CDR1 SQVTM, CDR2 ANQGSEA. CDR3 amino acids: CSVEEAGTYNEQFF. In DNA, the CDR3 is TGCAGCGTTGAAGAGGCAGGGACCTACAATGAGCAGTTCTTC.

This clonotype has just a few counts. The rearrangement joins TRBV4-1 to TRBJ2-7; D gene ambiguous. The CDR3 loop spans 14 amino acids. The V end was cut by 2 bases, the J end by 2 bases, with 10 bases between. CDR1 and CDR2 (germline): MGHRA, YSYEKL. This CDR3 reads CASSQLAQTYEQYF. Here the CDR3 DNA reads TGCGCCAGCAGCCAATTAGCCCAGACCTACGAGCAGTACTTC.

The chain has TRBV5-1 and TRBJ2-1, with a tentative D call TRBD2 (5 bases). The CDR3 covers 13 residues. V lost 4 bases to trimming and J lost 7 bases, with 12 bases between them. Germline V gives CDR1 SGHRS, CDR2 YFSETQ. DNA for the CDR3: TGCGCCAGCAGCGCGCGGGCGGAAAATGAGCAGTTCTTC. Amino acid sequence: CASSARAENEQFF.

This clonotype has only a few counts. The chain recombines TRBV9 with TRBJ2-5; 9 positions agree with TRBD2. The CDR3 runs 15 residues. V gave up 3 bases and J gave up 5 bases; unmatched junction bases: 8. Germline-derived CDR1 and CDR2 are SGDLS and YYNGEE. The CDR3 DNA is TGTGCCAGCAGCGGTAATAGCGGGAGTAGCGAGACCCAGTACTTC. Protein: CASSGNSGSSETQYF.